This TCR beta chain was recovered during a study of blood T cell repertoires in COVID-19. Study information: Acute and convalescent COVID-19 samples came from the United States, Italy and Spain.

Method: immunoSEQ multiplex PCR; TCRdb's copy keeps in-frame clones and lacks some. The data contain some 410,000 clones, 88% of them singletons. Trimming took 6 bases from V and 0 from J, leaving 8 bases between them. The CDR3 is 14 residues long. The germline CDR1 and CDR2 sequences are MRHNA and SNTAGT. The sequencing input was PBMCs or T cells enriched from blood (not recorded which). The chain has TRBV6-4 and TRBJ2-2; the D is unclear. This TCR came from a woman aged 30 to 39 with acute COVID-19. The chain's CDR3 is CASSINTNTGELFF. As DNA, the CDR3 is TGTGCCAGCAGCATAAACACGAACACCGGGGAGCTGTTTTTT.